Listed below are T cell receptor beta chains from one sample, sequenced in a study of blood T cell repertoires in COVID-19. TCRdb's copy holds only in-frame clones and misses some; the assay was immunoSEQ multiplex PCR. The sample lists some 96,000 clones; about 89% were seen once. Material: peripheral blood. The receptor source for this set is a man aged 45-65 years with acute or convalescent COVID-19. Each CDR3 is given with its conserved first and last residue. A D gene is named only where the DNA matches it firmly. Clone size is given for some rows only: seen once, a few or many times, or a class if the clone is expanded.

TRBJ2-1,TRBV12-5,NA,NA,TGTGCTAGTGGCCCCGTTTGGACAGCCATGGGAGACAATGAGCAGTTCTTC,CASGPVWTAMGDNEQFF
TRBJ2-1,TRBV11-2,NA,NA,TGTGCCAGCAGCACCAGGATTTACAATGAGCAGTTCTTC,CASSTRIYNEQFF
TRBJ1-1,TRBV9,NA,NA,TGTGCCAGCAGCGTAGTTAGAGGGAACACTGAAGCTTTCTTT,CASSVVRGNTEAFF
TRBJ2-1,TRBV4-1,TRBD2,once,TGCGCCAGCAGCTTGCGGGAGAGTTACAATGAGCAGTTCTTC,CASSLRESYNEQFF
TRBJ2-1,TRBV5-1,TRBD1,NA,TGCGCCAGCAGCTTTGGGGACAGTGCCTACAATGAGCAGTTCTTC,CASSFGDSAYNEQFF
TRBJ2-5,TRBV24-1,TRBD1,NA,TGTGCCACCAGTGACATTAACAGGGGGCGGGAGACCCAGTACTTC,CATSDINRGRETQYF
TRBJ1-4,TRBV6-5,NA,NA,TGTGCCAGCATTAACCGACAGGCCGATGAAAAACTGTTTTTT,CASINRQADEKLFF
TRBJ2-1,TRBV7-6,TRBD2,NA,TGTGCCAGCAGCCCGCGGACTAGCGCGCTCAATGAGCAGTTCTTC,CASSPRTSALNEQFF
TRBJ1-3,TRBV5-1,TRBD1,once,TGCGCCAGCAGCCCCGGACAGGGATTCCCAAACACCATATATTTT,CASSPGQGFPNTIYF
TRBJ1-3,TRBV11-2,NA,NA,TGTGCCAGCAGCTTACCCCAAGAGGGAAACACCATATATTTT,CASSLPQEGNTIYF
TRBJ1-6,TRBV5-6,NA,few,TGTGCCAGCAGCTTGGACAGGGCCACTTTCAGGCCACCCCTCCACTTT,CASSLDRATFRPPLHF
TRBJ1-2,TRBV6-5,NA,NA,TGTGCCTCTACGACAGGATCGTCTGGCTACACCTTC,CASTTGSSGYTF
TRBJ2-7,TRBV19,TRBD2,NA,TGTGCCAGTAGGGCGGGGGGGGGCCCGGCGGACACACACCAATTC,CASRAGGGPADTHQF
TRBJ2-7,TRBV2,NA,NA,TGTGCCAGCAAAAGGCGGCAGCAAGACGAGCAGTACTTC,CASKRRQQDEQYF